This T cell receptor beta chain was profiled in a study of identical twins. Germline V CDR1 and CDR2: LNHDA, SQIVND (reference sequence). The CDR3 totals 11 residues. This clonotype was detected only a few times. Its matching antigen is unknown. Broader study findings: Recombination models fit unrelated individuals' TCR alpha sharing but underestimated twins'.

Through template switching, a universal primer site was introduced, and the cDNA contained unique molecular identifiers. MiXCR, run by TCRdb on the 5' RACE reads, gives a single entry per CDR3 protein. The data show about 220,000 distinct CDR3 sequences, more than 6.5% seen once. The data also belong to a second study, concerning yellow fever vaccine responses in identical twins.

Sequencing was done on a sample of memory (CD45RO+) T cells sorted from blood. This sequence originates from a woman aged 18-29 years in good health. The gene calls are TRBV19 and TRBJ1-5; the D gene is possibly TRBD1 (6 bases). CDR3 bases: TGTGCAGGGGGTGATAATCAGCCCCAGCATTTT. Protein product: CAGGDNQPQHF.